This TCR beta chain was sequenced during a study of glioma-infiltrating T cells. TCR alpha and beta CDR3 regions were amplified from RNA using iRepertoire nested multiplex PCR. TCRdb fed the multiplex PCR reads into MiXCR, producing one record per CDR3 protein. The data show 95,000 to 110,000 distinct CDR3 sequences, around 28% seen once. The ends were cut back, 4 bases at V and 4 bases at J, with 13 bases in the middle. The CDR3 runs 14 residues. CDR1 is MNHEY, CDR2 SVGAGI, per germline. Only one count was recorded for this clonotype. Its antigen is not known. The study, taken as a whole, reports: Very few CDR3 sequences were shared between tissue and blood.

The rearrangement links TRBV6-5 to TRBJ2-5; D gene uncertain. Material for sequencing was glioma tissue, nonneoplastic brain tissue, or PBMCs (not recorded which). The receptor was isolated from a human donor with low-grade glioma or glioblastoma, undergoing nonglioma brain surgery, or in good health (not recorded which). The chain's CDR3 is CASSLGRSGETQYF. CDR3 nucleotides: TGTGCCAGCAGTTTGGGCAGGTCGGGAGAGACCCAGTACTTC.